The present TCR beta chain was sequenced within a study of cytomegalovirus exposure and HLA in healthy donors. The assay was immunoSEQ multiplex PCR, and TCRdb's table has in-frame clones only and misses some. The sample comprises roughly 170,000 clones, 80% to 85% of which are singletons, and 2.5% to 3.5% rests with the top ten. In regard to this clone: Its antigen is unidentified.

The CDR3 is made up of 12 amino acids. V was trimmed by 3 bases and J by 8 bases, leaving 8 bases between them. CDR1 is ENHRY, CDR2 SYGVKD, per germline. Study-wide findings and caveats: Rarity held for most TCR sequences, but there were some public TCRs that occurred in many donors.

This TCR derives from a woman younger than 35 in good health and CMV-seropositive. The chain joins TRBV10-3 to TRBJ2-1; tentatively, D is TRBD1 (5 bases). The sample was PBMCs. The CDR3 here is CAISDIGDEQFF. The CDR3 DNA is TGTGCCATCAGTGATATAGGGGATGAGCAGTTCTTC.